Listed below are T cell receptor beta chains from one sample, sequenced in a study of blood T cell repertoires in COVID-19. Here immunoSEQ multiplex PCR was the method, and the copy in TCRdb shows in-frame clones only, minus some. This sample has over 350,000 clones, with 88% found just once. Sequenced sample: PBMCs or T cells enriched from blood (not recorded which). These receptors all stem from a woman aged 18-29 years who had recovered from COVID-19. Both conserved end residues are part of each CDR3. The D gene is left open where the match is weak. The size field is filled for only some rows; it gives once, few, many or a size class.

D	length	V	J	size	CDR3	DNA
TRBD1	17	TRBV5-3	TRBJ2-6	-	CARSIGTAHSGANVLTF	TGTGCCAGAAGCATCGGGACAGCCCACTCTGGGGCCAACGTCCTGACTTTC
-	15	TRBV28	TRBJ1-1	once	CASSLSLRGDTEAFF	TGTGCCAGCAGTTTATCCCTTCGAGGTGACACTGAAGCTTTCTTT
TRBD2	15	TRBV29-1	TRBJ2-7	-	CSVEASGGPRFEQYF	TGCAGCGTTGAGGCTAGCGGGGGCCCCCGGTTCGAGCAGTACTTC
TRBD1	16	TRBV5-4	TRBJ2-5	-	CASSLAGQGDGETQYF	TGTGCCAGCAGCTTGGCGGGACAGGGTGATGGAGAGACCCAGTACTTC
-	13	TRBV2	TRBJ1-2	-	CASSESNRRGYTF	TGTGCCAGCAGTGAATCGAACCGGAGGGGCTACACCTTC
TRBD2	15	TRBV19	TRBJ2-7	-	CASSIGLAGIYEQYF	TGTGCCAGTAGTATCGGACTAGCGGGGATCTACGAGCAGTACTTC
TRBD1	15	TRBV7-6	TRBJ2-7	-	CASSFSGTGSYEQYF	TGTGCCAGCAGCTTTTCCGGGACAGGGTCCTACGAGCAGTACTTC
TRBD1	16	TRBV28	TRBJ1-5	-	CASSLFLGTVKQPQHF	TGTGCCAGCAGTTTATTCTTGGGGACAGTGAAACAGCCCCAGCATTTT
TRBD1	16	TRBV7-9	TRBJ1-1	once	CASSPTLRTGDTEAFF	TGTGCCAGCAGCCCGACTCTCAGGACAGGGGACACTGAAGCTTTCTTT
-	14	TRBV7-9	TRBJ1-4	-	CASSPGISSEKLFF	TGTGCCAGCAGCCCAGGGATATCAAGTGAAAAACTGTTTTTT
-	13	TRBV30	TRBJ1-4	-	CAWADSYNEKLFF	TGTGCCTGGGCCGACAGCTATAATGAAAAACTGTTTTTT
-	15	TRBV6-5	TRBJ2-7	-	CASSYASTDSYEQYF	TGTGCCAGCAGTTACGCTTCGACAGACTCCTACGAGCAGTACTTC
TRBD1	14	TRBV7-9	TRBJ1-2	-	CASSTGQGKDGYTF	TGTGCCAGCAGCACGGGACAGGGGAAGGATGGCTACACCTTC
TRBD1	12	TRBV29-1	TRBJ1-1	-	CSIRDRGGLAFF	TGCAGCATCCGGGACAGGGGAGGTTTGGCTTTCTTT
TRBD1	13	TRBV30	TRBJ1-1	few	CAWEGGGATEAFF	TGTGCCTGGGAAGGGGGCGGTGCCACTGAAGCTTTCTTT
-	16	TRBV4-3	TRBJ2-7	-	CASSQEWAAASYEQYF	TGCGCCAGCAGCCAAGAATGGGCAGCCGCCTCCTACGAGCAGTACTTC
-	13	TRBV10-3	TRBJ1-1	few	CAITVREDTEAFF	TGTGCCATCACGGTTAGGGAGGACACTGAAGCTTTCTTT
TRBD1	16	TRBV9	TRBJ2-1	-	CASSVDWDRAGNEQFF	TGTGCCAGCAGCGTAGACTGGGACAGGGCAGGAAATGAGCAGTTCTTC
-	17	TRBV7-6	TRBJ2-1	-	CASSLSPLTAGLNEQFF	TGTGCCAGCAGCTTGAGTCCGTTGACTGCGGGCCTCAATGAGCAGTTCTTC
TRBD1	19	TRBV5-1	TRBJ2-5	few	CASSTTAVTGQDREETQYF	TGCGCCAGCAGCACCACTGCGGTGACCGGACAGGACAGAGAAGAGACCCAGTACTTC
-	15	TRBV5-1	TRBJ1-1	-	CASSLASGRNVEAFF	TGCGCCAGCAGCTTGGCCTCAGGGAGGAACGTTGAAGCTTTCTTT
TRBD2	19	TRBV4-3	TRBJ2-2	-	CASSQEYLAGGRFTGELFF	TGCGCCAGCAGCCAAGAGTACCTAGCGGGGGGGCGGTTCACCGGGGAGCTGTTTTTT
-	17	TRBV21-1	TRBJ1-4	-	CASSKGGDSFNNEKLFF	TGTGCCAGCAGCAAAGGGGGCGACAGCTTTAATAATGAAAAACTGTTTTTT
-	13	TRBV30	TRBJ2-5	-	CACLRHSLETQYF	TGTGCCTGCCTACGACATTCTCTGGAGACCCAGTACTTC
-	15	TRBV28	TRBJ1-5	-	CASSLPTALQGPQHF	TGTGCCAGCAGTCTTCCAACAGCCTTGCAAGGGCCCCAGCATTTT
TRBD1	16	TRBV4-1	TRBJ1-2	-	CASSTQVRGRDYGYTF	TGCGCCAGCAGCACGCAAGTCAGGGGGCGGGACTATGGCTACACCTTC
TRBD1	14	TRBV3-1/TRBV3-2	TRBJ2-7	-	CASSPWGQIYEQYF	TGTGCCAGCAGCCCATGGGGACAGATCTACGAGCAGTACTTC
TRBD1	14	TRBV27	TRBJ2-7	once	CASGDRDRGYEQYF	TGTGCCAGCGGAGATCGGGACAGGGGTTACGAGCAGTACTTC
TRBD2	14	TRBV7-9	TRBJ2-3	-	CASTTSGGARPQYF	TGTGCCAGCACCACAAGCGGGGGGGCCCGTCCGCAGTATTTT
-	14	TRBV6-1	TRBJ1-2	few	CASREGTTREGYTF	TGTGCCAGCAGGGAAGGGACCACCCGGGAAGGCTACACCTTC
TRBD1	16	TRBV4-1	TRBJ1-2	-	CASSRPGQITVHGYTF	TGCGCCAGCAGCCGACCGGGACAGATTACGGTCCATGGCTACACCTTC
-	15	TRBV12-5	TRBJ1-2	-	CASGHRDIHNYGYTF	TGTGCTAGTGGTCACCGGGACATCCATAACTATGGCTACACCTTC
-	16	TRBV4-1	TRBJ2-1	-	CASSQEGVSSYNEQFF	TGCGCCAGCAGCCAGGAAGGAGTCAGCTCCTACAATGAGCAGTTCTTC
TRBD1	14	TRBV7-3	TRBJ2-3	once	CASSPGQVGDTQYF	TGTGCCAGCAGCCCGGGACAGGTTGGAGATACGCAGTATTTT
TRBD1	13	TRBV18	TRBJ1-2	-	CASSPGQGDGYTF	TGTGCCAGCTCACCCGGACAGGGGGATGGCTACACCTTC
TRBD2	15	TRBV7-3	TRBJ2-1	once	CASAPLAGGGIEQFF	TGTGCCAGCGCCCCACTAGCGGGGGGTGGTATTGAGCAGTTCTTC
TRBD1	17	TRBV9	TRBJ1-4	-	CASSVEEGARLGEKLFF	TGTGCCAGCAGCGTAGAAGAGGGGGCAAGGTTGGGTGAAAAACTGTTTTTT
-	11	TRBV2	TRBJ1-5	once	CASSDPGPQHF	TGTGCCAGCAGCGACCCGGGGCCCCAGCATTTT
-	13	TRBV6-6	TRBJ1-1	-	CASILGGAREAFF	TGTGCCAGCATCTTGGGGGGGGCCCGGGAAGCTTTCTTT
-	13	TRBV9	TRBJ1-5	-	CASSVEVGQPQHF	TGTGCCAGCAGCGTTGAGGTAGGCCAGCCCCAGCATTTT
-	13	TRBV10-3	TRBJ2-7	once	CAISEEESYEQYF	TGTGCCATCAGTGAAGAGGAGTCCTACGAGCAGTACTTC
-	13	TRBV6-5	TRBJ1-2	few	CASSPRHFYGYTF	TGTGCCAGCAGTCCAAGACATTTCTATGGCTACACCTTC